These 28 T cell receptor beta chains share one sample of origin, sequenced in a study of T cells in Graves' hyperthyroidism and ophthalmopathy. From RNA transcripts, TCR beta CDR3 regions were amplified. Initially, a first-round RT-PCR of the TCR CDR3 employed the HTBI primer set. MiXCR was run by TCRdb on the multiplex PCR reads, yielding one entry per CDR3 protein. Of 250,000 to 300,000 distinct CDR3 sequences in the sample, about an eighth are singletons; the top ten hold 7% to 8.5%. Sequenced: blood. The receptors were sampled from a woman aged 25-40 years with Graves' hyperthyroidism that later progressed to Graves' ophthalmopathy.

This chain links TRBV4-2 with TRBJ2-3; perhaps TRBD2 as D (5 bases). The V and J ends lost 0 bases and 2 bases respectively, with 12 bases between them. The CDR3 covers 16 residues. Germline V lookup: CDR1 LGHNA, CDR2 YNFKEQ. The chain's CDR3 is CASSQDSEGPTDTQYF. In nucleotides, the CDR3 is TGTGCCAGCAGCCAAGACAGCGAGGGCCCCACAGATACGCAGTATTTT.

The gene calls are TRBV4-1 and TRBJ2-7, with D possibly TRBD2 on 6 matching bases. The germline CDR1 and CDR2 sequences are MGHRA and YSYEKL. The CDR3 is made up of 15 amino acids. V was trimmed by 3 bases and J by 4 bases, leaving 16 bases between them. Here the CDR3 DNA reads TGCGCCAGCAGCCACGATAGCGGATATTCTTACGAGCAGTACTTC. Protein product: CASSHDSGYSYEQYF.

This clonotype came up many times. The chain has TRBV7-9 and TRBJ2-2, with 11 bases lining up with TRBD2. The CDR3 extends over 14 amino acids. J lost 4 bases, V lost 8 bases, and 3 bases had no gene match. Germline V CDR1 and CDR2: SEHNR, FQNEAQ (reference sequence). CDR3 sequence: CASALAGATGELFF. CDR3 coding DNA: TGTGCCAGCGCACTAGCGGGGGCCACCGGGGAGCTGTTTTTT. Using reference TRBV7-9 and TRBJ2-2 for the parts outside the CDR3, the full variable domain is DTGVSQNPRHKITKRGQNVTFRCDPISEHNRLYWYRQTLGQGPEFLTYFQNEAQLEKSRLLSDRFSAERPKGSFSTLEIQRTEQGDSAMYLCASALAGATGELFFGEGSRLTVL.

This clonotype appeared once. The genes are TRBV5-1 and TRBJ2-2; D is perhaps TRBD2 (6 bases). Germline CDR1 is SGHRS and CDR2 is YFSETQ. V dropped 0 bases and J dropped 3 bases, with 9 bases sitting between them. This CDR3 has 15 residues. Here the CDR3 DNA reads TGCGCCAGCAGCTTGGAGGCGGGGCACACCGGGGAGCTGTTTTTT. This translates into CASSLEAGHTGELFF.

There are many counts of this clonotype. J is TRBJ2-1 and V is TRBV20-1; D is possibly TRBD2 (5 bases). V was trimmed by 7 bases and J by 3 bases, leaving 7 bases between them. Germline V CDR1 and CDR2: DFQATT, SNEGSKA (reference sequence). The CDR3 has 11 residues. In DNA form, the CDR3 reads TGCAGTGTCGGGAACTACAATGAGCAGTTCTTC. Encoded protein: CSVGNYNEQFF.

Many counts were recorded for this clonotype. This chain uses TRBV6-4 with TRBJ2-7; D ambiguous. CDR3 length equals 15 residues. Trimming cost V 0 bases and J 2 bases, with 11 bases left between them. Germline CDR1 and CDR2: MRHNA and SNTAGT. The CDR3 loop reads CASSDSRRQTYEQYF. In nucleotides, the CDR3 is TGTGCCAGCAGTGACTCTCGGCGGCAGACCTACGAGCAGTACTTC.

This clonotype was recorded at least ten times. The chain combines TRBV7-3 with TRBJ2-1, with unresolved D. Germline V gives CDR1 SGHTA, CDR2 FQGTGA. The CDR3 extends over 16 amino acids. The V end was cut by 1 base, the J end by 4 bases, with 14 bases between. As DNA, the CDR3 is TGTGCCAGCAGCTTAATGGTCGCTAGTCCATACAATGAGCAGTTCTTC. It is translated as CASSLMVASPYNEQFF.

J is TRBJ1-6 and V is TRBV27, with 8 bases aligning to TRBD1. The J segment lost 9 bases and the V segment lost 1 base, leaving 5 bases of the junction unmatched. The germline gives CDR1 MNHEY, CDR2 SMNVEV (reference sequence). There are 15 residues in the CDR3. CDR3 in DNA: TGTGCCAGCAGTTTATTAGCAGGGGGCGGTTCACCCCTCCACTTT. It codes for CASSLLAGGGSPLHF.

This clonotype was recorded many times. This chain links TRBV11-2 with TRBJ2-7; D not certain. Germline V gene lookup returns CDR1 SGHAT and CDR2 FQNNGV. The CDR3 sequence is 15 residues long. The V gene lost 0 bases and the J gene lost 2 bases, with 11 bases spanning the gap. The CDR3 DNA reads TGTGCCAGCAGCTTAGATTTACCAGATCCCTACGAGCAGTACTTC. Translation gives CASSLDLPDPYEQYF.

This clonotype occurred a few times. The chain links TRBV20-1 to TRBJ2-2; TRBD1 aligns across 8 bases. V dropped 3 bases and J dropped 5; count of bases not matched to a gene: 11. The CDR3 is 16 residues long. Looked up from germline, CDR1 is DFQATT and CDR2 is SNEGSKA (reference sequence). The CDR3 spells CSARYPGQALTGELFF. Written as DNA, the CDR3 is TGCAGTGCTAGGTATCCGGGACAGGCGTTAACCGGGGAGCTGTTTTTT.

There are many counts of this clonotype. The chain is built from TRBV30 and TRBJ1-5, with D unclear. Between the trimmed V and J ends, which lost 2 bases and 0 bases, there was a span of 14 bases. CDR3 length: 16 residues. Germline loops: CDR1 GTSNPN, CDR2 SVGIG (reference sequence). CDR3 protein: CAWSPRPAFSNQPQHF. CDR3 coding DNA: TGTGCCTGGAGTCCACGGCCGGCCTTTAGCAATCAGCCCCAGCATTTT.

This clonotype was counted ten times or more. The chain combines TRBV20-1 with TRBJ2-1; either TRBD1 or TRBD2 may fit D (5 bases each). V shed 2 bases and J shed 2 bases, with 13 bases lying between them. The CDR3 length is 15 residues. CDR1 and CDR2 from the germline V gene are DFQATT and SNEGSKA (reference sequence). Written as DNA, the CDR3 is TGCAGTGCTAGAACGGCACGGGGCACCTACAATGAGCAGTTCTTC. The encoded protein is CSARTARGTYNEQFF.

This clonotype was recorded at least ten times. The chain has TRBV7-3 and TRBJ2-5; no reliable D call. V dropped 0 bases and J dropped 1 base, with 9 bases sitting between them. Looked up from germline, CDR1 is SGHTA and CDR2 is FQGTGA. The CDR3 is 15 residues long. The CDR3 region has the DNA TGTGCCAGCAGCTTAACGGGGTCAGGCCAAGAGACCCAGTACTTC. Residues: CASSLTGSGQETQYF.

For the CDR3, the DNA is TGCGCCAGCAGCCAGTGGCTAGCGGGAAACACCGGGGAGCTGTTTTTT. Amino acids: CASSQWLAGNTGELFF. The chain recombines TRBV4-1 with TRBJ2-2, with 9 bases matching TRBD2. V lost 3 bases to trimming and J lost 2 bases; unmatched junction nucleotides: 4. The CDR3 has 16 residues. CDR1 and CDR2 from the germline V gene are MGHRA and YSYEKL.

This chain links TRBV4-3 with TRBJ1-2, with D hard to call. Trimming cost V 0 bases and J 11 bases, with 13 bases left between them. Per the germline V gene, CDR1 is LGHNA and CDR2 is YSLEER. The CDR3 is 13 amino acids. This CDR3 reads CASSQEIRSPYTF. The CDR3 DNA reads TGCGCCAGCAGCCAAGAGATCCGCTCTCCGTACACCTTC.

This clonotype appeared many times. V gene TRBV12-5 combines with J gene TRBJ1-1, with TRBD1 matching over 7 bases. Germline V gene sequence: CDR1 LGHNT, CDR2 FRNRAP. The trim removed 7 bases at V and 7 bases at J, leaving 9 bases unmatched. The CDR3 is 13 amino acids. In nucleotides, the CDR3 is TGTGCTAGTGCCCTGACAGGGAGGGATGAAGCTTTCTTT. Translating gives CASALTGRDEAFF.

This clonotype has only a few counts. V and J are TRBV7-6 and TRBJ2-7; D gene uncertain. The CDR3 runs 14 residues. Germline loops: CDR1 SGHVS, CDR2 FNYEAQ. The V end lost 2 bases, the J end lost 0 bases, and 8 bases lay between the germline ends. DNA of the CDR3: TGTGCCAGCAGCTTAAAGGGCCCCTCCTACGAGCAGTACTTC. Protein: CASSLKGPSYEQYF.

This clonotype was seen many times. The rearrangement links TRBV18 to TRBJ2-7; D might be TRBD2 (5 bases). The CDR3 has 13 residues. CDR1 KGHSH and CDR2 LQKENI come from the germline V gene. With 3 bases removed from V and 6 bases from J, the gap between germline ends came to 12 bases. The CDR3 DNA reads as TGTGCCAGCTCACCTACGGGGAGTAGCGAGCAGTACTTC. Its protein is CASSPTGSSEQYF.

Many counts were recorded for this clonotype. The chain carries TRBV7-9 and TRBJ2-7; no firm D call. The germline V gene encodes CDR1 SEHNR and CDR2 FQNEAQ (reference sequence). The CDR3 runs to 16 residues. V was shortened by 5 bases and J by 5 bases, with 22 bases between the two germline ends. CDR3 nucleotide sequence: TGTGCCAGCAGCCCCCTGGCAGGAAAAGGCCCCAACGAGCAGTACTTC. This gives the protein CASSPLAGKGPNEQYF.

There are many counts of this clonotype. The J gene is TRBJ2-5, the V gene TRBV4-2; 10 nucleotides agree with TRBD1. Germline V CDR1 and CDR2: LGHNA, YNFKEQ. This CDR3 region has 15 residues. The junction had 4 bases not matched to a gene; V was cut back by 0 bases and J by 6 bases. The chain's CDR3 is CASSQEGQGRKTQYF. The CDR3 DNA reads TGTGCCAGCAGCCAAGAGGGACAGGGGAGGAAGACCCAGTACTTC.

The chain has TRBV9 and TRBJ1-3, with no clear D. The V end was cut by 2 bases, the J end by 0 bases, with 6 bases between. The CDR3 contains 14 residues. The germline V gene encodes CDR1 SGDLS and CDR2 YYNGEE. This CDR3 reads CASSVDSSGNTIYF. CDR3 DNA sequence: TGTGCCAGCAGCGTTGACTCCTCTGGAAACACCATATATTTT.

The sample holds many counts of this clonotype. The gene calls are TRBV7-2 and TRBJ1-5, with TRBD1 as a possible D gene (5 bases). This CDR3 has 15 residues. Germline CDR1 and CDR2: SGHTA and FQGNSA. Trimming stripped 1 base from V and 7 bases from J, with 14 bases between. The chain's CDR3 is CASSLVAGSDQPQHF. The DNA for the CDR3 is TGTGCCAGCAGCTTAGTGGCAGGGAGCGACCAGCCCCAGCATTTT.

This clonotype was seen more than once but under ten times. The CDR3 here is CASSIGHIYEQYF. CDR3 sequence (DNA): TGTGCCAGTAGTATCGGACATATCTACGAGCAGTACTTC. V and J are TRBV19 and TRBJ2-7; tentative D call: TRBD1 (5 bases). Deletions cut 3 bases from V and 3 bases from J, with 9 bases between. This CDR3 has 13 amino acids. Germline V gene data show CDR1 as LNHDA and CDR2 as SQIVND (reference sequence).

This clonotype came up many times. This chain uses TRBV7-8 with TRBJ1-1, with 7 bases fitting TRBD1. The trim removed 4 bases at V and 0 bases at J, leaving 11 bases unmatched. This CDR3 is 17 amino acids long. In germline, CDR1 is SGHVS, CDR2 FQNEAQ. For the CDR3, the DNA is TGTGCCAGCAGCTGGCCCGTCAACAGGGGAATGAACACTGAAGCTTTCTTT. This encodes CASSWPVNRGMNTEAFF.

Here the CDR3 DNA reads TGTGCCAGCAGTTTGAGTGATACCAAAAACATTCAGTACTTC. This translates into CASSLSDTKNIQYF. The rearrangement joins TRBV28 to TRBJ2-4; D is unclear. The germline V gene encodes CDR1 MDHEN and CDR2 SYDVKM. V was clipped by 3 bases and J by 2 bases, with 8 bases between them. The CDR3 spans 14 residues. The entire variable domain, with the rest obtained from reference TRBV28 and TRBJ2-4, is as follows: DVKVTQSSRYLVKRTGEKVFLECVQDMDHENMFWYRQDPGLGLRLIYFSYDVKMKEKGDIPEGYSVSREKKERFSLILESASTNQTSMYLCASSLSDTKNIQYFGAGTRLSVL.

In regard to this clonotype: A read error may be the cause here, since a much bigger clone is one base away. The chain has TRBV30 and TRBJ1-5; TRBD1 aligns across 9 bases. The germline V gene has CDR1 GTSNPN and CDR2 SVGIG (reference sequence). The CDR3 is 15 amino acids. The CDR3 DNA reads TGTGCCGGGAGTACTTGGGACAGGGAAAATCAGCCCCAGCATTTT. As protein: CAGSTWDRENQPQHF. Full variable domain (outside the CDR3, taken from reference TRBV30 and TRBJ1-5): SQTIHQWPATLVQPVGSPLSLECTVEGTSNPNLYWYRQAAGRGLQLLFYSVGIGQISSEVPQNLSASRPQDRQFILSSKKLLLSDSGFYLCAGSTWDRENQPQHFGDGTRLSIL.

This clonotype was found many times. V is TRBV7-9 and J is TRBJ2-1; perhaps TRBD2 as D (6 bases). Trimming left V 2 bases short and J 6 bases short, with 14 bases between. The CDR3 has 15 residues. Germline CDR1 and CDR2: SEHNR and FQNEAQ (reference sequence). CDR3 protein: CASSLTGTVSNEQFF. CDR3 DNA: TGTGCCAGCAGCTTAACCGGGACTGTCTCCAATGAGCAGTTCTTC.

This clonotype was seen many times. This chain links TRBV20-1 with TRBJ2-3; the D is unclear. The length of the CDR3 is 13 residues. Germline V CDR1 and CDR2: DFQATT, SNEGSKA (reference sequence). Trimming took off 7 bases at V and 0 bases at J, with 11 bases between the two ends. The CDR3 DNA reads TGCAGTGGTCTGGGCCCAAGCACAGATACGCAGTATTTT. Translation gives CSGLGPSTDTQYF.